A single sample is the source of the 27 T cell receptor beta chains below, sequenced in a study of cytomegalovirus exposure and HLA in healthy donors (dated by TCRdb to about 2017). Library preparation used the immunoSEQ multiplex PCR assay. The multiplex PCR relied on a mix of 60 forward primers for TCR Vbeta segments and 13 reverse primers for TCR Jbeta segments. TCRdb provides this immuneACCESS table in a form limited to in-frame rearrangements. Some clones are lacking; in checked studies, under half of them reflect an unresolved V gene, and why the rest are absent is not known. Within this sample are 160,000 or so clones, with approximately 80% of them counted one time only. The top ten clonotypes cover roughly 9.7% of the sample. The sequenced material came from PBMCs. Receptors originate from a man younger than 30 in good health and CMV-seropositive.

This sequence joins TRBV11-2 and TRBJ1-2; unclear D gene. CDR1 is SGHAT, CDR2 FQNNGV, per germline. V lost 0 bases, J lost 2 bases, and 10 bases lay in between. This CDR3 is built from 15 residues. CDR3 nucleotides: TGTGCCAGCAGCTTAGATCGGGTCAGCAACTATGGCTACACCTTC. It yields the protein CASSLDRVSNYGYTF.

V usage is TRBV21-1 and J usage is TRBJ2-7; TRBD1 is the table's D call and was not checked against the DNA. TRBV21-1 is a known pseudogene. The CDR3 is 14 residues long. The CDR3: CASSAVGDRVEQYF. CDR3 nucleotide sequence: TGTGCCAGCAGCGCCGTGGGGGACAGGGTCGAGCAGTACTTC.

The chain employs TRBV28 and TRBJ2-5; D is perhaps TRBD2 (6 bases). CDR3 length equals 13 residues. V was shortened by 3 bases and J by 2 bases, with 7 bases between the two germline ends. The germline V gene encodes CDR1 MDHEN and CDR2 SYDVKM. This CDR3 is CASSLGGQETQYF. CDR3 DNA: TGTGCCAGCAGTTTGGGAGGACAAGAGACCCAGTACTTC.

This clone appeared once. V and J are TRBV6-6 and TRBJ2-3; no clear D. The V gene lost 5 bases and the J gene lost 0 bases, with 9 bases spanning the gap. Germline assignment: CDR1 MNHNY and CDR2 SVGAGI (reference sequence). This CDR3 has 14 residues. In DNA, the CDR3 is TGTGCCAGCAGTCCGCGCCTTAGCACAGATACGCAGTATTTT. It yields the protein CASSPRLSTDTQYF.

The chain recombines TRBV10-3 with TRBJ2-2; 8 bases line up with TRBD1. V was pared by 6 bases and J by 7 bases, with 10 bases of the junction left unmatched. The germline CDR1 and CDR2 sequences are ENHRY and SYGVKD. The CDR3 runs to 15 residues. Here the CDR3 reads CAIRYGQGAGGELFF. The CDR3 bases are TGTGCCATCAGATATGGGCAGGGGGCAGGCGGGGAGCTGTTTTTT.

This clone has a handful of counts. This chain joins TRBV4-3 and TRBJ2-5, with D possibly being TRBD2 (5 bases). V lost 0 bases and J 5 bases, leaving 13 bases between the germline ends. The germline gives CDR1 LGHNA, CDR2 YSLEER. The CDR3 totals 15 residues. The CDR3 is CASSQEGRGGETQYF. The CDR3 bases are TGCGCCAGCAGCCAAGAAGGGAGAGGCGGGGAGACCCAGTACTTC.

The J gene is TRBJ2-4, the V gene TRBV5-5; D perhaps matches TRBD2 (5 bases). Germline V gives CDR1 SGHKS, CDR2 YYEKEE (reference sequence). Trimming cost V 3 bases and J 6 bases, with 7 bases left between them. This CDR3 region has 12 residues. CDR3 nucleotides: TGTGCCAGCAGCTCGGACTTAAACATTCAGTACTTC. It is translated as CASSSDLNIQYF.

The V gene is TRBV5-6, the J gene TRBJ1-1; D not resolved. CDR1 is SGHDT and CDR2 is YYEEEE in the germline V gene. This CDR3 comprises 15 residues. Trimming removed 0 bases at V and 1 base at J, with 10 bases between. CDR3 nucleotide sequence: TGTGCCAGCAGCTTGGCACAGCTGCCGAACACTGAAGCTTTCTTT. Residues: CASSLAQLPNTEAFF.

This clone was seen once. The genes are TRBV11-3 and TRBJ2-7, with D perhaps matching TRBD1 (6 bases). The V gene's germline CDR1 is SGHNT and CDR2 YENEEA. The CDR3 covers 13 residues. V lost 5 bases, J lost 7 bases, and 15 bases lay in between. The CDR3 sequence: CASSPVSGAEQYF. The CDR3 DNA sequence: TGTGCCAGCAGCCCCGTCTCAGGGGCAGAGCAGTACTTC.

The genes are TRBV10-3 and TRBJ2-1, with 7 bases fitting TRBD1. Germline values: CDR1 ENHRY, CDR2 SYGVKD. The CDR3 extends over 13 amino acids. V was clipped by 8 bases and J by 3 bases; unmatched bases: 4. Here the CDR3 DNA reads TGTGCCATCTGGGACAGAGGCTACAATGAGCAGTTCTTC. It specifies CAIWDRGYNEQFF.

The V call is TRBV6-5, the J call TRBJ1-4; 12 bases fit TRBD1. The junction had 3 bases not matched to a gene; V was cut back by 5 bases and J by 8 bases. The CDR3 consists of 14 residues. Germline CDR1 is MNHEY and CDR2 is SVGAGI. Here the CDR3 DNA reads TGTGCCAGCAGTCGGGGACAGGGGGCGGAAAAACTGTTTTTT. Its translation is CASSRGQGAEKLFF.

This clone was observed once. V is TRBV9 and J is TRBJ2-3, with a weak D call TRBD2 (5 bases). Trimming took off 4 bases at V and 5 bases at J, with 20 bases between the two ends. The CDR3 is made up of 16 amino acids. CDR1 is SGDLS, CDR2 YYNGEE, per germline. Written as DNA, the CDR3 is TGTGCCAGCAGCCAATCGGGCAGGACGAGGGTAGATACGCAGTATTTT. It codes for CASSQSGRTRVDTQYF.

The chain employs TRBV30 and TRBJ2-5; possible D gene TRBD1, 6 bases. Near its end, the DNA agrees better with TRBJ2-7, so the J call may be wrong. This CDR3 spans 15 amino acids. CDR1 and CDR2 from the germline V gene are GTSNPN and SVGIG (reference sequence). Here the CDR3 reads CAWSPGQRSPYEQYF. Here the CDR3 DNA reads TGTGCCTGGAGTCCAGGACAGCGAAGCCCCTACGAGCAGTACTTC.

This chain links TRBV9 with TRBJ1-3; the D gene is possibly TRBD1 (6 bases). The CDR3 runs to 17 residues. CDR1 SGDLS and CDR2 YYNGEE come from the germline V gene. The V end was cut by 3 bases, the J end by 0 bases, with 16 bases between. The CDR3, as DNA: TGTGCCAGCAGCGACCAGACAGGAACCTTCTCTGGAAACACCATATATTTT. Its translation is CASSDQTGTFSGNTIYF.

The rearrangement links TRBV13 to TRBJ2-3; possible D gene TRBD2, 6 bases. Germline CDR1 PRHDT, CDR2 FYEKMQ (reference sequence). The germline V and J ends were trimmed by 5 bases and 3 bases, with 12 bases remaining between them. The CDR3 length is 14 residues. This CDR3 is CASSPEGRTDTQYF. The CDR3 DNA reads TGTGCCAGCAGCCCGGAGGGAAGGACAGATACGCAGTATTTT.

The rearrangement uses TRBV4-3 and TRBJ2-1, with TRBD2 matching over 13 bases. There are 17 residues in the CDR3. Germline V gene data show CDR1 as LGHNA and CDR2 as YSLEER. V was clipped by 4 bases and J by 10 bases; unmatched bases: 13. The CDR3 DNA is TGCGCCAGCAGCCTGGAACTAGCGGGGGGGCCGTCCGAGGAGCAGTTCTTC. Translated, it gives CASSLELAGGPSEEQFF.

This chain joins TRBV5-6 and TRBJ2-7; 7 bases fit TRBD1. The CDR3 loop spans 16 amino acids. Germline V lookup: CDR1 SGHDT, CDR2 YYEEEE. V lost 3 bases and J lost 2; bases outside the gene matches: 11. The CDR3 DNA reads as TGTGCCAGCAGCTCAGCCGGGACAGCCTTAACCTACGAGCAGTACTTC. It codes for CASSSAGTALTYEQYF.

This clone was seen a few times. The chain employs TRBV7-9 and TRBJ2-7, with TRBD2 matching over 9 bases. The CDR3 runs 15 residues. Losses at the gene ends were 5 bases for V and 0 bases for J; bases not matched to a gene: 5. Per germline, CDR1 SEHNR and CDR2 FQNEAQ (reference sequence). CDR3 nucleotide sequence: TGTGCCAGCAGCGATAGCGGGAGAAGCTCCTACGAGCAGTACTTC. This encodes CASSDSGRSSYEQYF.

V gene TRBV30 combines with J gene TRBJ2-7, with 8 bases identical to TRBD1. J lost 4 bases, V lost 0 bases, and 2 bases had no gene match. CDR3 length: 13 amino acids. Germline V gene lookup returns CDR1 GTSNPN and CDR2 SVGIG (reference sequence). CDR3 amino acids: CAWSVDRGYEQYF. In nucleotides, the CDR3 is TGTGCCTGGAGTGTCGACAGGGGATACGAGCAGTACTTC. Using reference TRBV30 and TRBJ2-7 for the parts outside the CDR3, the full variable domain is SQTIHQWPATLVQPVGSPLSLECTVEGTSNPNLYWYRQAAGRGLQLLFYSVGIGQISSEVPQNLSASRPQDRQFILSSKKLLLSDSGFYLCAWSVDRGYEQYFGPGTRLTVT.

The CDR3 is CSVRTGGEKLFF. As DNA, the CDR3 is TGCAGCGTTAGAACAGGGGGGGAAAAACTGTTTTTT. This chain uses TRBV29-1 with TRBJ1-4; 8 bases agree with TRBD1. The CDR3 has 12 amino acids. V lost 5 bases and J lost 8; bases outside the gene matches: 4. Germline V gene lookup returns CDR1 SQVTM and CDR2 ANQGSEA.

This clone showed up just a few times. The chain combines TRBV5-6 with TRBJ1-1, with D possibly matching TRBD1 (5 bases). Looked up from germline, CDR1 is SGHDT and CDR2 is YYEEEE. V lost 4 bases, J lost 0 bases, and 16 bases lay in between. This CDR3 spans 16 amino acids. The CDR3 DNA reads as TGTGCCAGCAGCGGTCCGACAGACCTCATGAACACTGAAGCTTTCTTT. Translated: CASSGPTDLMNTEAFF.

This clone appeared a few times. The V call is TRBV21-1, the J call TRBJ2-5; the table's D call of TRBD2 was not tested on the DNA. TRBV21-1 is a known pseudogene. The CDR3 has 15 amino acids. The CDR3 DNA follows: TGTGCCAGCAAAACTAGCGGGGGGGCTTGGAAGATCCAGTACTTC. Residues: CASKTSGGAWKIQYF.

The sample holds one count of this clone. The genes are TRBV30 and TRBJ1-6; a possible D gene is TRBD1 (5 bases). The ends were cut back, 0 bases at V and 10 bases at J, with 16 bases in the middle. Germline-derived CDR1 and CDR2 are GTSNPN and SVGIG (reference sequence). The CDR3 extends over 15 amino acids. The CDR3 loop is CAWSVPRGSGSPLHF. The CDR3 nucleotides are TGTGCCTGGAGTGTACCTCGGGGGTCCGGCTCACCCCTCCACTTT. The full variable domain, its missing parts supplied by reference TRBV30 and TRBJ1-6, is SQTIHQWPATLVQPVGSPLSLECTVEGTSNPNLYWYRQAAGRGLQLLFYSVGIGQISSEVPQNLSASRPQDRQFILSSKKLLLSDSGFYLCAWSVPRGSGSPLHFGNGTRLTVT.

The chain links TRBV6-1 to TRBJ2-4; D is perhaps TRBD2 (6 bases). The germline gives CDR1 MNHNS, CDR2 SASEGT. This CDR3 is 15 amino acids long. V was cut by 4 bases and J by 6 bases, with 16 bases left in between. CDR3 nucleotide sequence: TGTGCCAGCAGTGGGGTTAGCGGAAAGGTAAACATTCAGTACTTC. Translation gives CASSGVSGKVNIQYF.

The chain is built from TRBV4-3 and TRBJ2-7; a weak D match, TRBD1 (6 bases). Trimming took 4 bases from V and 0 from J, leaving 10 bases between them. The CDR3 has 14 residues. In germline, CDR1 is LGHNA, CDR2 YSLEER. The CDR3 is CASSRQQGSYEQYF. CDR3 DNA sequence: TGCGCCAGCAGCCGACAACAGGGCTCCTACGAGCAGTACTTC.

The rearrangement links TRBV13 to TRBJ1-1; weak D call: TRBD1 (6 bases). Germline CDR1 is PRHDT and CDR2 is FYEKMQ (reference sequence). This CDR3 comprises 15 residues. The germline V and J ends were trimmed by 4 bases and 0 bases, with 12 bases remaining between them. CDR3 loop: CASSSAGDLNTEAFF. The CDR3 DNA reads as TGTGCCAGCAGCTCAGCAGGGGATCTGAACACTGAAGCTTTCTTT.

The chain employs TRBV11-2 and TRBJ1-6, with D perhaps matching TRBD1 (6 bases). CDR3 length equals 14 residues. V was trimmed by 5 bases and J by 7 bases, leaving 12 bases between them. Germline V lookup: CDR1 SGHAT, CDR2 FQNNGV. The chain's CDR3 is CASSPLGANSPLHF. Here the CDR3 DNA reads TGTGCCAGCAGCCCCCTGGGGGCGAATTCACCCCTCCACTTT.